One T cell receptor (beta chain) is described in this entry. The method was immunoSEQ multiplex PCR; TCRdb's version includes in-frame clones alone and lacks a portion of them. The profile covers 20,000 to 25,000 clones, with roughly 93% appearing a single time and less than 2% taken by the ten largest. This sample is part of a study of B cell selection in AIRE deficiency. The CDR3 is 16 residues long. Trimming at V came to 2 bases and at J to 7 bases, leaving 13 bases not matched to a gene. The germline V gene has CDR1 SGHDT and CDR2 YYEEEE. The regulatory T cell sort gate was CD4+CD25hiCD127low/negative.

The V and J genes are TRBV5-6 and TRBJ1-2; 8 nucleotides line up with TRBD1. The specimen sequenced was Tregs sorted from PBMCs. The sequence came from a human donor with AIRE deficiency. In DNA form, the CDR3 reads TGTGCCAGCAGCTTTCCCGGACAGGGAGGGGGTAGTGGCTACACCTTC. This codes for CASSFPGQGGGSGYTF.